This T cell receptor beta chain derives from a study of monozygotic twins with inflammatory bowel disease. This CDR3 spans 15 amino acids. Germline V gene sequence: CDR1 SGHVS, CDR2 FQNEAQ. Through template switching, UMIs that included a 6-nucleotide sample barcode were added. TCRalpha and TCRbeta cDNA underwent two nested PCRs of roughly 15 and 9 cycles. TCRdb re-called the 5' RACE reads; every CDR3 protein appears as one record, without DNA. The specimen's table records fewer than 550,000 distinct CDR3 sequences. The receptor was isolated from a human donor with ulcerative colitis or Crohn's disease, or a healthy co-twin of an affected twin (not recorded which). Sequenced material: blood. The chain couples TRBV7-8 to TRBJ2-7; no DNA is available, so the TRBD2 call from TCRdb remains unchecked. CDR3 amino acids: CASSPEGSSSYEQYF.